These T cell receptor beta chains were read from a single sample in a study of control samples from healthy donors and cancer patients. The assay was immunoSEQ multiplex PCR, and TCRdb's table has in-frame clones only and misses some. In the table there are tens of thousands of clones, about 90% of which are singletons. Input material: blood. Receptor source: a woman aged 45 to 65 in good health. The CDR3 runs from the conserved cysteine through the conserved F or W. Each record gives: clone size, J gene, D gene, V gene, CDR3 DNA, CDR3 protein. A D gene is named only where the DNA matches it firmly. Clone size is given for some rows only: seen once, a few or many times, or a class if the clone is expanded.

once | TRBJ1-4 | - | TRBV15 | TGTGCCACCAGCAGCTCCGGGGGGAGACGGATTGGAAAACTGTTTTTT | CATSSSGGRRIGKLFF
- | TRBJ2-5 | - | TRBV20-1 | TGCAGTTCCAAGAAGCAAGAGACCCAGTACTTC | CSSKKQETQYF
once | TRBJ2-6 | - | TRBV7-8 | TGTGCCAGCAGCTCTAGAATAATCAGGTTATCCTCTGGGGCCAACGTCCTGACTTTC | CASSSRIIRLSSGANVLTF
once | TRBJ1-1 | - | TRBV28 | TGTGCCAGCAGTCCCAACGGGAACACTGAAGCTTTCTTT | CASSPNGNTEAFF
- | TRBJ2-2 | - | TRBV6-5 | TGTGCCAGCAGTCCGGGACTTGTCCGGACCGGGGAGCTGTTTTTT | CASSPGLVRTGELFF
- | TRBJ1-6 | - | TRBV4-3 | TGCGCCAGCAGCCAAGACGGTACCAGAAATTCACCCCTCCACTTT | CASSQDGTRNSPLHF
- | TRBJ1-1 | - | TRBV19 | TGTGCCAGTAGTATACCGGCCAGAAACACTGAAGCTTTCTTT | CASSIPARNTEAFF
once | TRBJ1-4 | TRBD1 | TRBV29-1 | TGCAGCGTTAAAGGGACAGTTGATGCAACTAATGAAAAACTGTTTTTT | CSVKGTVDATNEKLFF
- | TRBJ1-2 | - | TRBV18 | TGTGCCAGCTCACCACCCGTAGGGCCAGCAAATGGCTACACCTTC | CASSPPVGPANGYTF
- | TRBJ2-3 | TRBD2 | TRBV5-6 | TGTGCCAGCAGCACGGGACTAGCGGGGGCCACAGATACGCAGTATTTT | CASSTGLAGATDTQYF
- | TRBJ2-7 | - | TRBV15 | TGTGCCACCAGCTGGGGGAAAGAATCCTACGAGCAGTACTTC | CATSWGKESYEQYF
- | TRBJ2-3 | - | TRBV6-5 | TGTGCCAGCAGACTCGCTCGTGGTTGGGGGCAGTATTTT | CASRLARGWGQYF
- | TRBJ1-2 | - | TRBV10-3 | TGTGCCATCGGAGTTGGGGGGGACTATGGCTACACCTTC | CAIGVGGDYGYTF
- | TRBJ2-7 | - | TRBV2 | - | CASILGPEVEQYF
- | TRBJ2-7 | - | TRBV6-6 | TGTGCCAGCAGGGACTCTGGGGGCCACTACGAGCAGTACTTC | CASRDSGGHYEQYF
- | TRBJ1-5 | - | TRBV20-1 | TGCAGTGCAGGGGATCAGCCCCAGCATTTT | CSAGDQPQHF
- | TRBJ1-2 | - | TRBV6-5 | TGTGCCAGCAACGACCCGGGAGAGGTCGCCTATGGCTACACCTTC | CASNDPGEVAYGYTF
- | TRBJ1-4 | - | TRBV6-6 | TGTGCCAGCAAAACCGGGAGTTCTAGTGAAAAACTGTTTTTT | CASKTGSSSEKLFF
- | TRBJ1-1 | - | TRBV7-2 | TGTGCCAGCAGGAACCAAGCAGGCCTGAACACTGAAGCTTTCTTT | CASRNQAGLNTEAFF
- | TRBJ1-1 | - | TRBV11-2 | TGTGCCAGCAGCCCTGGATGGACTGAAGCTTTCTTT | CASSPGWTEAFF
- | TRBJ1-2 | - | TRBV18 | TGTGCCAGCTCACCTTCGTCCGACTATGGCTACACCTTC | CASSPSSDYGYTF
- | TRBJ2-1 | TRBD2 | TRBV19 | TGTGCCAGTAGTTTAGGGACCGCTGCGGGGGATGAGCAGTTCTTC | CASSLGTAAGDEQFF
- | TRBJ1-4 | - | TRBV6-2/TRBV6-3 | TGTGCCAGCAGTTTGGGGGACCTTCCGGCTAATGAAAAACTGTTTTTT | CASSLGDLPANEKLFF
few | TRBJ1-6 | - | TRBV28 | TGTGCCAGCAGTTTATTGCAGGATTCACCCCTCCACTTT | CASSLLQDSPLHF
- | TRBJ1-1 | - | TRBV7-9 | TGTGCCAGCAGCTCGCCAGGGGCTACTGAAGCTTTCTTT | CASSSPGATEAFF
- | TRBJ2-7 | TRBD2 | TRBV5-1 | TGCGCCAGCAGCTTCTGGGAGCGGGGGCGAAGCTCCTACGAGCAGTACTTC | CASSFWERGRSSYEQYF
- | TRBJ1-2 | TRBD1 | TRBV4-3 | TGCGCCAGCAGCCAAGAATTGGGACAGGGGGCCAGCTATGGCTACACCTTC | CASSQELGQGASYGYTF
- | TRBJ2-3 | TRBD1 | TRBV5-4 | TGTGCCAGCAGAACTGACAGGGGCACAGATACGCAGTATTTT | CASRTDRGTDTQYF
- | TRBJ1-5 | TRBD1 | TRBV18 | TGTGCCAGCTCACCCGGACAGGCGGGTCAGCCCCAGCATTTT | CASSPGQAGQPQHF
medium-sized | TRBJ2-7 | TRBD1 | TRBV15 | TGTGCCACCAGCGGACAGGGCTACGAGCAGTACTTC | CATSGQGYEQYF
- | TRBJ2-3 | TRBD2 | TRBV10-3 | TGTGCCGCCCCCCCGGGGGGTAGCACAGATACGCAGTATTTT | CAAPPGGSTDTQYF
- | TRBJ1-2 | - | TRBV11-2 | TGTGCCAGCAGCCGTGGACAGACCATTACCACCCACTATGGCTACACCTTC | CASSRGQTITTHYGYTF
- | TRBJ2-5 | - | TRBV5-6 | TGTGCCAGCAGCTTTCCGCAGCAGAGTGAGACCCAGTACTTC | CASSFPQQSETQYF
- | TRBJ2-7 | TRBD1 | TRBV4-3 | TGCGCCAGCAGCCAGAGTACCGGGACAGGGGAGTACGAGCAGTACTTC | CASSQSTGTGEYEQYF
- | TRBJ2-3 | - | TRBV19 | TGTGCCAGTAGTATAATGGGGGGCGGAGATACGCAGTATTTT | CASSIMGGGDTQYF
- | TRBJ2-7 | TRBD2 | TRBV28 | TGTGCCAGCAGTTTCAGCCGGGGTAGCGGGGGGTCCTACGAGCAGTACTTC | CASSFSRGSGGSYEQYF
- | TRBJ2-7 | TRBD2 | TRBV28 | TGTGCCACCCAGCGGGGGGACGCCTACGAGCAGTACTTC | CATQRGDAYEQYF
once | TRBJ1-1 | - | TRBV6-2/TRBV6-3 | TGTGCCAGCAGTTACTACATGGGGGAAGCTGAAGCTTTCTTT | CASSYYMGEAEAFF
- | TRBJ1-6 | - | TRBV5-1 | TGCGCCAGCAGCTTGGAGGGACCGACGACGAGCTCCTATAATTCACCCCTCCACTTT | CASSLEGPTTSSYNSPLHF
- | TRBJ2-7 | - | TRBV5-4 | TGTGCCAGCAGCTGGGAGGGGCCGAGGGGGGGGGAGCAGTACTTC | CASSWEGPRGGEQYF
- | TRBJ2-7 | TRBD1 | TRBV3-1/TRBV3-2 | TGTGCCAGCAGCCAGATTGTGGGACAGGGGACGGGTGAGCAGTACTTC | CASSQIVGQGTGEQYF
- | TRBJ2-2 | - | TRBV6-6 | TGTGCCAGCAGTGGAAAAGGCGGGGAGCTGTTTTTT | CASSGKGGELFF
- | TRBJ2-7 | - | TRBV27 | TGTGCCAGCAGTAATGGCAGGGGGGGTTTCTACGAGCAGTACTTC | CASSNGRGGFYEQYF
- | TRBJ1-2 | - | TRBV12-3/TRBV12-4 | TGTGCCAGCACCAATCAGGGACCCTATGGCTACACCTTC | CASTNQGPYGYTF
- | TRBJ2-1 | - | TRBV18 | TGTGCCAGCTCACCACAGGCCCCTGGTCGGTACAATGAGCAGTTCTTC | CASSPQAPGRYNEQFF
- | TRBJ1-3 | - | TRBV7-9 | TGTGCCAGCAGAACAGCCTCTGGAAACACCATATATTTT | CASRTASGNTIYF
- | TRBJ1-5 | - | TRBV6-2/TRBV6-3 | TGTGCCAGCAGTTACTCGAGTACCAGGAATCAGCCCCAGCATTTT | CASSYSSTRNQPQHF
- | TRBJ1-6 | - | TRBV2 | TGTGCCAGCAGTGTTATGCAGGGCGTAGGGTCACCCCTCCACTTT | CASSVMQGVGSPLHF
- | TRBJ1-6 | TRBD1 | TRBV4-2 | TGTGCCAGCAGCCAAGACGGGACAGGGGGCCAAAATTCACCCCTCCACTTT | CASSQDGTGGQNSPLHF
- | TRBJ2-3 | TRBD1 | TRBV6-5 | TGTGCCAGCAGTCCGCCGAGACAGGGGAGAGATACGCAGTATTTT | CASSPPRQGRDTQYF